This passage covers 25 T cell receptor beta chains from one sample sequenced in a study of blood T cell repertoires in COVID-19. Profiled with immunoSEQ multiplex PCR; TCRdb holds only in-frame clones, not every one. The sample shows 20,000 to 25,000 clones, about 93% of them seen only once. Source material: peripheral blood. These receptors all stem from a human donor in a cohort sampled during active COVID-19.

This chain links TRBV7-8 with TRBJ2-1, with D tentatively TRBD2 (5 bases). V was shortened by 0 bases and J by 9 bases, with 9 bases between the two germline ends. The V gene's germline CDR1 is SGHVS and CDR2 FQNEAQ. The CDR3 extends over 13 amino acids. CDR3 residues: CASSLARGFEQFF. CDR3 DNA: TGTGCCAGCAGCTTAGCAAGAGGGTTTGAGCAGTTCTTC.

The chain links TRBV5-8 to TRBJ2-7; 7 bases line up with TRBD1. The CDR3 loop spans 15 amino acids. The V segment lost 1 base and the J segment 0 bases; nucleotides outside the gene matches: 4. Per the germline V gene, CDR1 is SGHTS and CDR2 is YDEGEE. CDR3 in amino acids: CASSLNWDSSYEQYF. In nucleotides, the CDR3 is TGTGCCAGCAGCTTGAACTGGGACAGCTCCTACGAGCAGTACTTC.

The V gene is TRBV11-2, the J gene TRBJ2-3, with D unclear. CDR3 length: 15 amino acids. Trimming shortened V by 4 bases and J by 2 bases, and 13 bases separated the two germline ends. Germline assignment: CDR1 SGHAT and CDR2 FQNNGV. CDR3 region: CASSYALQDTDTQYF. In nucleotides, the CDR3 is TGTGCCAGCAGCTATGCCCTCCAGGACACAGATACGCAGTATTTT.

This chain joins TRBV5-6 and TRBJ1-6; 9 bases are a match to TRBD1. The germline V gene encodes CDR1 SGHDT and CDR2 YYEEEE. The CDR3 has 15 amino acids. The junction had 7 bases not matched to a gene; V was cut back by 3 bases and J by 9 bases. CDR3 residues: CASSSLQGATSPLHF. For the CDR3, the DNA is TGTGCCAGCAGCTCGCTACAGGGGGCGACTTCACCCCTCCACTTT.

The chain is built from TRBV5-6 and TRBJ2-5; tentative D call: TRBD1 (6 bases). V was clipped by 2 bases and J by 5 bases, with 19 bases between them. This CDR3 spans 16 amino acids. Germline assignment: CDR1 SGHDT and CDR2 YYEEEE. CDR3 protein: CASSLPGPGVRETQYF. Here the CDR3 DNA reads TGTGCCAGCAGCTTACCGGGGCCAGGGGTGAGGGAGACCCAGTACTTC.

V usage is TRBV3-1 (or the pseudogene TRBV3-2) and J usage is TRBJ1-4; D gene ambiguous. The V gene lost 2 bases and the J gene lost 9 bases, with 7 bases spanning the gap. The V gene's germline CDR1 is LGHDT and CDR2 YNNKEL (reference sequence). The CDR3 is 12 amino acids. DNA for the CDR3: TGTGCCAGCAGCCAAATCGGGAAAAAACTGTTTTTT. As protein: CASSQIGKKLFF.

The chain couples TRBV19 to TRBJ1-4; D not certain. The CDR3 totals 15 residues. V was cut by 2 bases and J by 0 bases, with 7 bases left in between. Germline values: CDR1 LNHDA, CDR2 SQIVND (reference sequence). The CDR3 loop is CASSIMAATNEKLFF. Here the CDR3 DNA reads TGTGCCAGTAGTATAATGGCCGCAACTAATGAAAAACTGTTTTTT.

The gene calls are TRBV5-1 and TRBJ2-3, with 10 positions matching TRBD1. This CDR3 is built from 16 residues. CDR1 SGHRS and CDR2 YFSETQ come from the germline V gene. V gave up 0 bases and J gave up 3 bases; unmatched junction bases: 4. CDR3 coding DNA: TGCGCCAGCAGCTTGGGGGGACAGGGGAGGACAGATACGCAGTATTTT. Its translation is CASSLGGQGRTDTQYF.

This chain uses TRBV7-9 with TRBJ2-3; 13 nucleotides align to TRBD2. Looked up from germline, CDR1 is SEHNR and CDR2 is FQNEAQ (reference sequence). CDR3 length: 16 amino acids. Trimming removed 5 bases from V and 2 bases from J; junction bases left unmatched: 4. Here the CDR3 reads CASSLGLAGTTDTQYF. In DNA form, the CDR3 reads TGTGCCAGCAGCCTGGGACTAGCGGGGACCACAGATACGCAGTATTTT.

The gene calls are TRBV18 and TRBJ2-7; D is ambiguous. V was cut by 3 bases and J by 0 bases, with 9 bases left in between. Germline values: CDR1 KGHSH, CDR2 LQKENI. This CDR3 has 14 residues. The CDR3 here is CASSPATVSYEQYF. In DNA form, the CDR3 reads TGTGCCAGCTCACCTGCGACTGTCTCCTACGAGCAGTACTTC.

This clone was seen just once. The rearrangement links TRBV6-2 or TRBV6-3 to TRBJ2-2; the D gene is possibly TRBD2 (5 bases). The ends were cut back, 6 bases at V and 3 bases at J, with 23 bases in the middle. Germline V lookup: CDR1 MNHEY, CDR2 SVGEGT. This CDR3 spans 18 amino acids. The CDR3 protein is CASSPGPWVSDDTGELFF. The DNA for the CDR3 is TGTGCCAGCAGCCCTGGGCCCTGGGTTAGCGACGACACCGGGGAGCTGTTTTTT.

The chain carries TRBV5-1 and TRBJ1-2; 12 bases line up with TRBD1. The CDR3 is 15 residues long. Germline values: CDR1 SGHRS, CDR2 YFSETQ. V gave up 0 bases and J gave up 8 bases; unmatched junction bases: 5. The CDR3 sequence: CASSLEGQGANGYTF. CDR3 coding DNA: TGCGCCAGCAGCTTGGAGGGACAGGGGGCGAACGGCTACACCTTC.

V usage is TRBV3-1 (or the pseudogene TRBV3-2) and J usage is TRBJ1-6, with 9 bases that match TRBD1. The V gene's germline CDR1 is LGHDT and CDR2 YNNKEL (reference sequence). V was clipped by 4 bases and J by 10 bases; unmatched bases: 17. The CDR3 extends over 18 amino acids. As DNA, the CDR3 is TGTGCCAGCAGCCGAGCCCGAGGGGGAGGGACAGGGAACTCACCCCTCCACTTT. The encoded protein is CASSRARGGGTGNSPLHF.

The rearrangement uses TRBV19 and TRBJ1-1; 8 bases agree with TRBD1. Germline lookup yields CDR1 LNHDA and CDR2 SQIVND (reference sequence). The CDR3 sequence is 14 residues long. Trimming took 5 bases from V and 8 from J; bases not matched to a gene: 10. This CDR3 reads CASSAGTGLQEAFF. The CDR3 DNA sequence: TGTGCCAGTAGTGCCGGGACAGGCCTTCAGGAAGCTTTCTTT.

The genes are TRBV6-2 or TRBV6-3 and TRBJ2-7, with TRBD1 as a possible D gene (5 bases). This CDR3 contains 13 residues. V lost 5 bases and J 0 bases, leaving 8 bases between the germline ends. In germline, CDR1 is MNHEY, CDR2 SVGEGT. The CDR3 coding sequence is TGTGCCAGCAGTACAGGTATCTCCTACGAGCAGTACTTC. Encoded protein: CASSTGISYEQYF.

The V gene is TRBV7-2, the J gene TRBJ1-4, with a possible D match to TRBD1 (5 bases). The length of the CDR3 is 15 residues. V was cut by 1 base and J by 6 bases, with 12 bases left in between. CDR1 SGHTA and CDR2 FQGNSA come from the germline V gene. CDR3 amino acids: CASSLGGGGDEKLFF. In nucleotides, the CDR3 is TGTGCCAGCAGCTTAGGGGGCGGAGGGGATGAAAAACTGTTTTTT.

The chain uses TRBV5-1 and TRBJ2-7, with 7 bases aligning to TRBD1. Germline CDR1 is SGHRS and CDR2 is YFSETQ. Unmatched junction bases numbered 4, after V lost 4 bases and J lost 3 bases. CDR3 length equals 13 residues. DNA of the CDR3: TGCGCCAGCAGCGGGGACAGATACTACGAGCAGTACTTC. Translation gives CASSGDRYYEQYF.

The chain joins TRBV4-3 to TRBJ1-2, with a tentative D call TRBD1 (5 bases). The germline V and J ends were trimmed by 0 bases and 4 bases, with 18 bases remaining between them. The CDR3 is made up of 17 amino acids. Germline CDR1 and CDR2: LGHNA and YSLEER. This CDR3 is CASSQDLRGGTPYGYTF. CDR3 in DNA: TGCGCCAGCAGCCAAGATCTACGCGGAGGGACTCCCTATGGCTACACCTTC.

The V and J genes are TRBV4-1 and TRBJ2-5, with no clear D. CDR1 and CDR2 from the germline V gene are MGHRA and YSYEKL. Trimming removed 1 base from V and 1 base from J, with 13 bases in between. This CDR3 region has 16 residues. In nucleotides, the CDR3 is TGCGCCAGCAGCCAAGTCGGGTCCACGCGCCAAGAGACCCAGTACTTC. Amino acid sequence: CASSQVGSTRQETQYF.

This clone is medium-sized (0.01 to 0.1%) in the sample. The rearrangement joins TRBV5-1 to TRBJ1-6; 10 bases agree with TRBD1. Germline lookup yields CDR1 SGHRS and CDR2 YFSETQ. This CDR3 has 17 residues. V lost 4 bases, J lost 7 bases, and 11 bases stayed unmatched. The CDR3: CASSPNPGTGVNSPLHF. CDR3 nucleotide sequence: TGCGCCAGCAGCCCGAATCCCGGGACAGGGGTGAATTCACCCCTCCACTTT.

For the CDR3, the DNA is TGTGCCAGCTCATTCCAACCGCTGGGACTAGCGGGGGGGGAAAGCTCCTACAATGAGCAGTTCTTC. Its translation: CASSFQPLGLAGGESSYNEQFF. This chain uses TRBV18 with TRBJ2-1; TRBD2 agrees at 16 bases. Trimming removed 5 bases from V and 0 bases from J; junction bases left unmatched: 16. The CDR3 loop spans 22 amino acids. Germline assignment: CDR1 KGHSH and CDR2 LQKENI.

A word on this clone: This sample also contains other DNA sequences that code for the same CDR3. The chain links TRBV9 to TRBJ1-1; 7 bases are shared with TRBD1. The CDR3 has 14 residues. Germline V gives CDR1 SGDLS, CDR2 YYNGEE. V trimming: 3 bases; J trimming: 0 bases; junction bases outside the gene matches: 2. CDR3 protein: CASSGGGMNTEAFF. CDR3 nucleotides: TGTGCCAGCAGCGGAGGGGGCATGAACACTGAAGCTTTCTTT.

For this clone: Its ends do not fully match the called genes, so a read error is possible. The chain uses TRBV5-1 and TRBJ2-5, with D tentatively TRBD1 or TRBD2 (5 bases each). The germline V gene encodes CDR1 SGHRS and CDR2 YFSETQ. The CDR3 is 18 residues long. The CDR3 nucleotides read TGCGCCAGCAACTTGGGGCCGGGGATAGGCGGACCGGGCGAGACCCAGTACTTC. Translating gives CASNLGPGIGGPGETQYF.

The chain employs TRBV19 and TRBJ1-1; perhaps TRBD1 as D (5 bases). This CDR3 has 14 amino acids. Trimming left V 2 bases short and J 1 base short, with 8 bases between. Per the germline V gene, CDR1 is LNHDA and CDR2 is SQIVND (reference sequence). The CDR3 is CASSIRGQNTEAFF. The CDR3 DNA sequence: TGTGCCAGTAGTATAAGAGGACAGAACACTGAAGCTTTCTTT. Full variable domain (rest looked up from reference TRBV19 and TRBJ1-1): DGGITQSPKYLFRKEGQNVTLSCEQNLNHDAMYWYRQDPGQGLRLIYYSQIVNDFQKGDIAEGYSVSREKKESFPLTVTSAQKNPTAFYLCASSIRGQNTEAFFGQGTRLTVV.

CDR3 in DNA: TGTGCCATCAGTGATCCCGGGGTAAAAAATGAAAAACTGTTTTTT. Amino acids: CAISDPGVKNEKLFF. V is TRBV10-3 and J is TRBJ1-4; no clear D gene. V lost 3 bases, J lost 5 bases, and 13 bases lay in between. The CDR3 loop spans 15 amino acids. CDR1 and CDR2 from the germline V gene are ENHRY and SYGVKD.